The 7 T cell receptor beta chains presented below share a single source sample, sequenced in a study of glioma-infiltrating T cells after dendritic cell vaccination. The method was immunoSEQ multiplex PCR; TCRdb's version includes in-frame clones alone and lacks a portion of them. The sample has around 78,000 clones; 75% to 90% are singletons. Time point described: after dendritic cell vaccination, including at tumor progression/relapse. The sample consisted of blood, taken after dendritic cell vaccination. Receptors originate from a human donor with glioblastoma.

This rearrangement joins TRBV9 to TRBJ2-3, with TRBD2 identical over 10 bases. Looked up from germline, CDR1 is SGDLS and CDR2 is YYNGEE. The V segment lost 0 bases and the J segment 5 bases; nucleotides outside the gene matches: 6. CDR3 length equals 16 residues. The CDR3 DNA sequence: TGTGCCAGCAGCGTAGAAAGCGGGGGGGTTAAAGATACGCAGTATTTT. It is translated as CASSVESGGVKDTQYF.

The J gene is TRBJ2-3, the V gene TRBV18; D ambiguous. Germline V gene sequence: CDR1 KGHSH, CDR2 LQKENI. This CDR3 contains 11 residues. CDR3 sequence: CAGRSTDTQYF. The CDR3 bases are TGTGCGGGCCGGAGCACAGATACGCAGTATTTT.

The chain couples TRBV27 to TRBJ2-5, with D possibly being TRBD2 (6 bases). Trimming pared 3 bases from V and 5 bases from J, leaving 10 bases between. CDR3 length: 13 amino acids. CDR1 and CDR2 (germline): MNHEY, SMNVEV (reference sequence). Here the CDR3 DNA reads TGTGCCAGCAGTTTCGGGGGTGGGGAGACCCAGTACTTC. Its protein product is CASSFGGGETQYF.

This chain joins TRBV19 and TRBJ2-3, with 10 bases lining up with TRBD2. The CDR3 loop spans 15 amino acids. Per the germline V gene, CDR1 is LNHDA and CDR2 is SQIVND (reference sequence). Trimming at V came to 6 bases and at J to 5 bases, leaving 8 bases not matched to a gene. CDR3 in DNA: TGTGCCAGTAGATCCGGGACTAGCGTTGGAGATACGCAGTATTTT. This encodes CASRSGTSVGDTQYF.

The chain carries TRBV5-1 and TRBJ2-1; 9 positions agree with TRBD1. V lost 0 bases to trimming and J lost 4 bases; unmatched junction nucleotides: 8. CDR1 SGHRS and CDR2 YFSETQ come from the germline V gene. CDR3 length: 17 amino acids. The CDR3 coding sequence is TGCGCCAGCAGCTTGGCTCCGGACAGGGGTGATTACAATGAGCAGTTCTTC. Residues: CASSLAPDRGDYNEQFF. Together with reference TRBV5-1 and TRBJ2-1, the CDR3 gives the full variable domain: KAGVTQTPRYLIKTRGQQVTLSCSPISGHRSVSWYQQTPGQGLQFLFEYFSETQRNKGNFPGRFSGRQFSNSRSEMNVSTLELGDSALYLCASSLAPDRGDYNEQFFGPGTRLTVL.

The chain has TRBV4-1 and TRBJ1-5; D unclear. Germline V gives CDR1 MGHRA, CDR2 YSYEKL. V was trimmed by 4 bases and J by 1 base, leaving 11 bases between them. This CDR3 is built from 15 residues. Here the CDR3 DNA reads TGCGCCAGCAGCCCAACCTTCGGGAGCAATCAGCCCCAGCATTTT. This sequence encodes CASSPTFGSNQPQHF.

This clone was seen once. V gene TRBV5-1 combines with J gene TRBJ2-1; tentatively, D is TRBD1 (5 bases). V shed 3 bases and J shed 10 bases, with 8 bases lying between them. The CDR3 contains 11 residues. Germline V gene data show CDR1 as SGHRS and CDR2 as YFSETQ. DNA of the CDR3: TGCGCCAGCAGCTACACAGGCGAGCAGTTCTTC. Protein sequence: CASSYTGEQFF. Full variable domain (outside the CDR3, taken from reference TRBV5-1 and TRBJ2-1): KAGVTQTPRYLIKTRGQQVTLSCSPISGHRSVSWYQQTPGQGLQFLFEYFSETQRNKGNFPGRFSGRQFSNSRSEMNVSTLELGDSALYLCASSYTGEQFFGPGTRLTVL.